The 26 T cell receptor beta chains below all came from one sample that was sequenced in a study of blood T cell repertoires in COVID-19. The protocol was immunoSEQ multiplex PCR, while the TCRdb copy is restricted to in-frame clones and leaves out a portion. The table includes 120,000 or so clones, more than 90% detected once. The sequenced sample consisted of peripheral blood. The receptors were gathered from a man aged 50-60 years with active COVID-19.

The V gene is TRBV3-1 (or the pseudogene TRBV3-2), the J gene TRBJ2-5; D is perhaps TRBD1 (5 bases). The germline V and J ends were trimmed by 4 bases and 7 bases, with 16 bases remaining between them. The germline CDR1 and CDR2 sequences are LGHDT and YNNKEL (reference sequence). This CDR3 comprises 14 residues. The CDR3 nucleotides are TGTGCCAGCAGCCTAAGGGCCTCTCAGGGGACCCAGTACTTC. Its protein is CASSLRASQGTQYF.

The chain is built from TRBV6-1 and TRBJ2-5, with TRBD2 as a possible D gene (6 bases). V was clipped by 0 bases and J by 5 bases, with 10 bases between them. Per the germline V gene, CDR1 is MNHNS and CDR2 is SASEGT. The CDR3 is 14 residues long. The CDR3, as DNA: TGTGCCAGCAGTGAAGCGGGGGGTCGGGAGACCCAGTACTTC. This encodes CASSEAGGRETQYF.

This chain connects TRBV6-5 to TRBJ2-3, with TRBD1 matching over 7 bases. The CDR3 runs to 14 residues. V dropped 4 bases and J dropped 2; count of bases not matched to a gene: 3. Germline V gives CDR1 MNHEY, CDR2 SVGAGI. CDR3 nucleotide sequence: TGTGCCAGCAGTTTACAGGGGAACACAGATACGCAGTATTTT. This gives the protein CASSLQGNTDTQYF.

This clone was observed a single time. The chain couples TRBV18 to TRBJ2-2; 8 bases agree with TRBD1. V was pared by 3 bases and J by 6 bases, with 15 bases of the junction left unmatched. This CDR3 region has 18 residues. The germline V gene encodes CDR1 KGHSH and CDR2 LQKENI. The DNA for the CDR3 is TGTGCCAGCTCACCTCCGCGGGCAGGACAGGGTCGGGCCGGGGAGCTGTTTTTT. Its protein product is CASSPPRAGQGRAGELFF.

The CDR3 DNA is TGTGCCAGCAGCTTAGAGGGGACTAGAATCCACAATGAGCAGTTCTTC. Amino acids: CASSLEGTRIHNEQFF. This rearrangement joins TRBV7-6 to TRBJ2-1; TRBD2 agrees at 8 bases. This CDR3 contains 16 residues. The junction had 7 bases not matched to a gene; V was cut back by 1 base and J by 5 bases. Germline V gives CDR1 SGHVS, CDR2 FNYEAQ.

In its sample, this clone was seen once. This sequence joins TRBV28 and TRBJ2-6; weak D call: TRBD2 (7 bases). Trimming left V 10 bases short and J 2 bases short, with 15 bases between. The CDR3 is 15 residues long. Germline CDR1 and CDR2: MDHEN and SYDVKM. The CDR3 nucleotides read TGTGCCACCTCGGGGGCGGGGGCTGGGGCCAACGTCCTGACTTTC. Protein sequence: CATSGAGAGANVLTF.

The J gene is TRBJ1-2, the V gene TRBV2, with 9 positions matching TRBD1. The CDR3 runs to 14 residues. CDR1 and CDR2 (germline): SNHLY, FYNNEI. V gave up 4 bases and J gave up 4 bases; unmatched junction bases: 4. The CDR3 is CASSGGGQGYGYTF. In nucleotides, the CDR3 is TGTGCCAGCAGTGGCGGGGGACAGGGCTATGGCTACACCTTC.

The rearrangement uses TRBV3-1 (or the pseudogene TRBV3-2) and TRBJ2-3; D unresolved. CDR1 LGHDT and CDR2 YNNKEL come from the germline V gene (reference sequence). V shed 2 bases and J shed 2 bases, with 14 bases lying between them. This CDR3 is 16 amino acids long. DNA of the CDR3: TGTGCCAGCAGCCAACGACTCGACCCGGACACAGATACGCAGTATTTT. Translation gives CASSQRLDPDTDTQYF.

V is TRBV6-1 and J is TRBJ1-3; D unclear. The CDR3 spans 15 residues. Trimming took off 2 bases at V and 0 bases at J, with 8 bases between the two ends. CDR1 is MNHNS and CDR2 is SASEGT in the germline V gene. The CDR3 DNA is TGTGCCAGCAGTGAACCGGGGTCCTCTGGAAACACCATATATTTT. Residues: CASSEPGSSGNTIYF.

The chain is built from TRBV5-4 and TRBJ1-2, with 7 bases aligning to TRBD1. Germline V lookup: CDR1 SGHNT, CDR2 YYREEE (reference sequence). This CDR3 has 14 amino acids. The ends lost 4 bases at V and 0 bases at J; junction bases unmatched: 3. The CDR3 DNA reads TGTGCCAGCAGCGGACAGGTAGCTAACTATGGCTACACCTTC. Its translation: CASSGQVANYGYTF.

The rearrangement joins TRBV24-1 to TRBJ2-5, with 14 bases lining up with TRBD2. The CDR3 consists of 16 residues. V shed 3 bases, J shed 6 bases, and the junction held 5 bases outside the gene matches. Germline CDR1 reads KGHDR; CDR2 reads SFDVKD. CDR3 coding DNA: TGTGCCACCAGTGATGCCGGGACTAGCGGGAGAAAGACCCAGTACTTC. Translating gives CATSDAGTSGRKTQYF.

This clone was seen more than once but under ten times. The gene calls are TRBV4-2 and TRBJ1-2; D remains unclear. This CDR3 is 15 amino acids long. Germline CDR1 reads LGHNA; CDR2 reads YNFKEQ. V lost 0 bases and J 8 bases, leaving 16 bases between the germline ends. DNA for the CDR3: TGTGCCAGCAGCCAAGACTTCGGGATAAGTGGAGGCTACACCTTC. Encoded protein: CASSQDFGISGGYTF.

This chain joins TRBV10-3 and TRBJ2-2, with 8 bases lining up with TRBD1. The J segment lost 1 base and the V segment lost 9 bases, leaving 1 base of the junction unmatched. The germline CDR1 and CDR2 sequences are ENHRY and SYGVKD. The CDR3 is 13 residues long. CDR3 nucleotides: TGTGCCATAGGACAGGGGAACACCGGGGAGCTGTTTTTT. Protein: CAIGQGNTGELFF.

This chain connects TRBV9 to TRBJ2-2; D perhaps matches TRBD2 (5 bases). Germline V CDR1 and CDR2: SGDLS, YYNGEE. V was shortened by 2 bases and J by 0 bases, with 8 bases between the two germline ends. This CDR3 is 15 amino acids long. CDR3 DNA: TGTGCCAGCAGCGTCGGGGTAACGAACACCGGGGAGCTGTTTTTT. Translated: CASSVGVTNTGELFF. The full variable domain, with the rest looked up from reference TRBV9 and TRBJ2-2, is DSGVTQTPKHLITATGQRVTLRCSPRSGDLSVYWYQQSLDQGLQFLIQYYNGEERAKGNILERFSAQQFPDLHSELNLSSLELGDSALYFCASSVGVTNTGELFFGEGSRLTVL.

The V gene is TRBV11-2, the J gene TRBJ1-4; D unclear. V lost 1 base, J lost 2 bases, and 14 bases lay in between. The CDR3 is 17 residues long. CDR1 is SGHAT, CDR2 FQNNGV, per germline. This chain's CDR3 is CASSLGEEGTTNEKLFF. The CDR3 nucleotides read TGTGCCAGCAGCTTAGGGGAGGAGGGAACGACTAATGAAAAACTGTTTTTT.

This clone occurred a few times. This rearrangement joins TRBV4-1 to TRBJ2-7; 7 bases are shared with TRBD1. Germline CDR1 reads MGHRA; CDR2 reads YSYEKL. The CDR3 runs 17 residues. V was clipped by 0 bases and J by 2 bases; unmatched bases: 10. CDR3 in DNA: TGCGCCAGCAGCCAAGAATCAGGGACAGTCACCACCTACGAGCAGTACTTC. This sequence encodes CASSQESGTVTTYEQYF.

The chain is built from TRBV5-1 and TRBJ2-2; possibly TRBD1 for D (5 bases). V shed 4 bases and J shed 6 bases, with 10 bases lying between them. The CDR3 contains 13 residues. CDR1 is SGHRS, CDR2 YFSETQ, per germline. The chain's CDR3 is CASSRTGAGELFF. The CDR3 coding sequence is TGCGCCAGCAGCAGAACAGGTGCCGGGGAGCTGTTTTTT.

This chain joins TRBV5-1 and TRBJ1-2; TRBD1 is a possible D gene (6 bases). This CDR3 is 17 amino acids long. Germline-derived CDR1 and CDR2 are SGHRS and YFSETQ. V shed 4 bases and J shed 4 bases, with 23 bases lying between them. CDR3 loop: CASSHDGQGKSGYGYTF. The CDR3 nucleotides read TGCGCCAGCAGCCACGACGGGCAGGGGAAAAGTGGCTATGGCTACACCTTC.

The chain carries TRBV6-5 and TRBJ2-7; tentatively, D is TRBD1 (6 bases). The CDR3 contains 12 residues. V lost 5 bases and J lost 6, with 11 bases in between. Germline CDR1 reads MNHEY; CDR2 reads SVGAGI. The CDR3 DNA is TGTGCCAGCAGTCGTACAGGGAGCGAGCAGTACTTC. This codes for CASSRTGSEQYF.

V and J are TRBV12-3 or TRBV12-4 and TRBJ1-1; D remains unclear. V lost 1 base to trimming and J lost 11 bases, with 11 bases between them. The CDR3 is 12 residues long. CDR3 in amino acids: CASSLDGRGAFF. For the CDR3, the DNA is TGTGCCAGCAGTTTAGATGGACGAGGGGCTTTCTTT.

The chain carries TRBV7-3 and TRBJ2-3; D is possibly TRBD1 (5 bases). CDR3 length: 14 amino acids. Trimming removed 2 bases from V and 4 bases from J, with 10 bases in between. Germline V CDR1 and CDR2: SGHTA, FQGTGA. The CDR3 DNA reads TGTGCCAGCAGCTTATCAGGGTATGCAGATACGCAGTATTTT. As protein: CASSLSGYADTQYF. Variable domain in full (rest from reference TRBV7-3 and TRBJ2-3): GAGVSQTPSNKVTEKGKYVELRCDPISGHTALYWYRQSLGQGPEFLIYFQGTGAADDSGLPNDRFFAVRPEGSVSTLKIQRTERGDSAVYLCASSLSGYADTQYFGPGTRLTVL.

The rearrangement joins TRBV6-6 to TRBJ1-1; no reliable D call. Germline CDR1 MNHNY, CDR2 SVGAGI (reference sequence). The length of the CDR3 is 14 residues. V was trimmed by 1 base and J by 8 bases, leaving 14 bases between them. CDR3 protein: CASSYFPKGGEAFF. CDR3 bases: TGTGCCAGCAGTTACTTTCCCAAGGGAGGGGAAGCTTTCTTT.

This clone was observed once. CDR3 nucleotides: TGTGCCAGCAGCCTGCGGACACTATGGGACGAGCAGTACGTC. Translation gives CASSLRTLWDEQYV. The chain recombines TRBV6-6 with TRBJ2-7; D possibly corresponds to TRBD1 (5 bases). The length of the CDR3 is 14 residues. Germline CDR1 and CDR2: MNHNY and SVGAGI (reference sequence). Trimming shortened V by 6 bases and J by 5 bases, and 17 bases separated the two germline ends.

This clone was detected once. V usage is TRBV7-8 and J usage is TRBJ2-5, with a tentative D call TRBD2 (6 bases). CDR3 length equals 16 residues. CDR1 and CDR2 from the germline V gene are SGHVS and FQNEAQ. V was clipped by 5 bases and J by 1 base, with 17 bases between them. This CDR3 reads CASSLYMMGGQETQYF. The CDR3 DNA is TGTGCCAGCAGCCTTTACATGATGGGGGGCCAAGAGACCCAGTACTTC.

This chain joins TRBV7-2 and TRBJ1-2; 10 nucleotides line up with TRBD1. V shed 3 bases, J shed 6 bases, and the junction held 1 base outside the gene matches. CDR1 is SGHTA, CDR2 FQGNSA, per germline. The CDR3 spans 13 residues. CDR3 amino acids: CASSLTGGDGYTF. The CDR3 DNA is TGTGCCAGCAGCTTGACAGGGGGCGATGGCTACACCTTC.

This chain uses TRBV9 with TRBJ1-6; TRBD1 agrees at 7 bases. Germline CDR1 and CDR2: SGDLS and YYNGEE. V was pared by 3 bases and J by 7 bases, with 7 bases of the junction left unmatched. There are 15 residues in the CDR3. CDR3 nucleotide sequence: TGTGCCAGCAGCGGGACCGGGACAGCGAATTCACCCCTCCACTTT. Its translation: CASSGTGTANSPLHF. The whole variable domain, filled in from reference TRBV9 and TRBJ1-6, reads DSGVTQTPKHLITATGQRVTLRCSPRSGDLSVYWYQQSLDQGLQFLIQYYNGEERAKGNILERFSAQQFPDLHSELNLSSLELGDSALYFCASSGTGTANSPLHFGNGTRLTVT.